Here is one T cell receptor (beta chain) with its context. The sample originates from a study of identical twins. TCRdb processed the 5' RACE reads anew with MiXCR; each CDR3 protein has one entry. The sample includes approximately 590,000 distinct CDR3 sequences, approximately 10% of them seen just once. CDR1 MNHNS and CDR2 SASEGT come from the germline V gene. CDR3 length: 17 residues. Trimming removed 5 bases from V and 0 bases from J, with 17 bases in between. These same records also appear under a second study, on yellow fever vaccine responses in identical twins.

This sequence originates from a woman under 30 in good health. The J gene is TRBJ2-1, the V gene TRBV6-1; the D gene could be TRBD1 or TRBD2 (6 bases each). The material sequenced was PBMCs. Written as DNA, the CDR3 is TGTGCCAGCAGTACCACAGTGGGGGGCAGCTCCTACAATGAGCAGTTCTTC. Its translation: CASSTTVGGSSYNEQFF.